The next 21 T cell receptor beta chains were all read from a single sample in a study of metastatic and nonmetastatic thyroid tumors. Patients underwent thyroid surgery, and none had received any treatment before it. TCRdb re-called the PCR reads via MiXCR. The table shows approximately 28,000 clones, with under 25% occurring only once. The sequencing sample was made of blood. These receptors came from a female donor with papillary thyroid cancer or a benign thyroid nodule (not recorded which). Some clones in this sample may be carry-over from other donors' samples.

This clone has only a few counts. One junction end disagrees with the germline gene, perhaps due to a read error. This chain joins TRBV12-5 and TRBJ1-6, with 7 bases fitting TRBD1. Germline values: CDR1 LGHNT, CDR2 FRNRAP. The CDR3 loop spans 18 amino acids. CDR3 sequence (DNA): TGTGCTAGTGGTTTGGTAGGGGGGGACAGCTACTATAATTCACACCTCCACTTT. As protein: CASGLVGGDSYYNSHLHF.

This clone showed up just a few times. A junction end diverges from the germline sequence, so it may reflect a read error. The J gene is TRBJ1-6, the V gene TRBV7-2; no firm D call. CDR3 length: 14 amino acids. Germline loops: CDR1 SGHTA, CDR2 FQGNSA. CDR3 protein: CASSLARRSSPHNF. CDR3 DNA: TGTGCCAGCAGCTTAGCGCGCAGAAGTTCACCCCACAACTTT.

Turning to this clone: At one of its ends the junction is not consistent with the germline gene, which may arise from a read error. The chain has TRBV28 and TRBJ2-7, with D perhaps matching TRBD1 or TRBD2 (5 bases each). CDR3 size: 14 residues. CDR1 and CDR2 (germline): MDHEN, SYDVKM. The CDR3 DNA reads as TGTGCCAGCATTTTTGGCAGGGCGGTGGGGGAGCACTACTTC. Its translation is CASIFGRAVGEHYF.

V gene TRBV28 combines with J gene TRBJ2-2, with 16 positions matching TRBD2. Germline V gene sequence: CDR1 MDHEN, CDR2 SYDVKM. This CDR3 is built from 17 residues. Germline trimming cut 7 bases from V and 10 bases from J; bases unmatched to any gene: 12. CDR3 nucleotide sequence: TGTGCCAGCACTTCATGGGGACTAGCGGGAGGGCCCGTGGAGCTGTTTTTT. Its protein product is CASTSWGLAGGPVELFF.

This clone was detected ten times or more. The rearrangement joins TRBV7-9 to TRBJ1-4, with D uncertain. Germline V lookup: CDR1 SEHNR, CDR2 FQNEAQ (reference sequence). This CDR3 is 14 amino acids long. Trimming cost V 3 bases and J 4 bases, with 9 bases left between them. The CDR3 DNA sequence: TGTGCCAGCAGCTTTAAAAACAGTAATGAAAAACTGTTTTTT. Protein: CASSFKNSNEKLFF.

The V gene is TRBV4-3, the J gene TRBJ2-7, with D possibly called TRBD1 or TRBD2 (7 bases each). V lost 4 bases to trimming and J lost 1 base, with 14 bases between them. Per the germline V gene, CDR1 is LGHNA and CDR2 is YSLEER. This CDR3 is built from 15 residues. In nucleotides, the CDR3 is TGCGCCAGCAGCCCAGGGGGAGGGGGTTCCTACGAGCAGTACTTC. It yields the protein CASSPGGGGSYEQYF.

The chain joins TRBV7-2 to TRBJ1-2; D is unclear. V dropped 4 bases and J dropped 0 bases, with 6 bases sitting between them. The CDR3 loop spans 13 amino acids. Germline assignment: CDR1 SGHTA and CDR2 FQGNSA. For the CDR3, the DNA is TGTGCCAGCAGCTCGTACACTAACTATGGCTACACCTTC. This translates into CASSSYTNYGYTF.

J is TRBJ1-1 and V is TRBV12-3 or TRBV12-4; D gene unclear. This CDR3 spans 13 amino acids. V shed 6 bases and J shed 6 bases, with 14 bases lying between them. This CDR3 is CASSLVQYAEAFF. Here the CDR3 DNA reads TGTGCCAGCAGCCTCGTACAGTACGCTGAAGCTTTCTTT.

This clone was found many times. The CDR3 nucleotides read TGTGCCAGCAGCCCTCCGGGACTCGCCAACACCGGGGAGCTGTTTTTT. Amino acid sequence: CASSPPGLANTGELFF. The chain employs TRBV11-2 and TRBJ2-2, with a weak D call TRBD2 (6 bases). This CDR3 is 16 amino acids long. V shed 5 bases and J shed 2 bases, with 15 bases lying between them. CDR1 SGHAT and CDR2 FQNNGV come from the germline V gene. Looking up the rest from reference TRBV11-2 and TRBJ2-2 gives the full variable domain: EAGVAQSPRYKIIEKRQSVAFWCNPISGHATLYWYQQILGQGPKLLIQFQNNGVVDDSQLPKDRFSAERLKGVDSTLKIQPAKLEDSAVYLCASSPPGLANTGELFFGEGSRLTVL.

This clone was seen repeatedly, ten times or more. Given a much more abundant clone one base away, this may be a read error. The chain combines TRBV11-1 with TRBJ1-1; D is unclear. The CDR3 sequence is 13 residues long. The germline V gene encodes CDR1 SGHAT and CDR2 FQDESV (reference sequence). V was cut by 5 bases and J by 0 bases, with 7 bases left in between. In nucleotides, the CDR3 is TGTGCCAGCAGCGGCCATATGAACACTGAAGCTTTCTTT. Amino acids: CASSGHMNTEAFF.

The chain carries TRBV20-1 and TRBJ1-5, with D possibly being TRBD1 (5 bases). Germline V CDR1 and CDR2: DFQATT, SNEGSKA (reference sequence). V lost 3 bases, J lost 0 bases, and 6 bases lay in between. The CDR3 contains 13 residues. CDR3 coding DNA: TGCAGTGCTAGGACAGATAGCAATCAGCCCCAGCATTTT. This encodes CSARTDSNQPQHF.

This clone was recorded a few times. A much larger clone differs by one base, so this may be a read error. The CDR3 reads CATTFGYEQFF. The CDR3 DNA is TGTGCCACCACTTTTGGCTATGAGCAGTTCTTC. This chain uses TRBV15 with TRBJ2-1; D ambiguous. The CDR3 extends over 11 amino acids. CDR1 and CDR2 from the germline V gene are LNHNV and YYDKDF (reference sequence). The V gene lost 7 bases and the J gene lost 8 bases, with 9 bases spanning the gap.

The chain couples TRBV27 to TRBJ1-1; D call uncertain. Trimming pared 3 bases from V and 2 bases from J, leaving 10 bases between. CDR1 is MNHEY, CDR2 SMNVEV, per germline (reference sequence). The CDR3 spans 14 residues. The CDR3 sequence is CASSFFHGNTEAFF. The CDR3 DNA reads TGTGCCAGCAGTTTTTTTCACGGCAACACTGAAGCTTTCTTT.

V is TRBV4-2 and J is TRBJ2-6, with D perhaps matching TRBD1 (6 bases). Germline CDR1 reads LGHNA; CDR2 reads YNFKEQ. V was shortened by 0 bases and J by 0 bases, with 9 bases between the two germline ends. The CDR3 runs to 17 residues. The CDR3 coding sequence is TGTGCCAGCAGCCAAGATGGGGACAACTCTGGGGCCAACGTCCTGACTTTC. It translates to CASSQDGDNSGANVLTF.

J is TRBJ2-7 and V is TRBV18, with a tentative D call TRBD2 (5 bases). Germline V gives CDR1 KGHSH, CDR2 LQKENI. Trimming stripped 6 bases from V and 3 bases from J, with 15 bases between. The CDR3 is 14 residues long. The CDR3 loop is CASSPEVRGYEQYF. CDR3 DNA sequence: TGTGCCAGCTCGCCGGAAGTTCGGGGCTACGAGCAGTACTTC.

The CDR3 region has the DNA TGTGCCTGGAGTTTCAGCCACAGGGTGCTTAATGGCTACACCTTC. Its translation: CAWSFSHRVLNGYTF. The chain recombines TRBV30 with TRBJ1-2; D is perhaps TRBD1 (6 bases). This CDR3 has 15 residues. Germline values: CDR1 GTSNPN, CDR2 SVGIG (reference sequence). Trimming left V 2 bases short and J 6 bases short, with 19 bases between. The whole variable domain, remainder taken from reference TRBV30 and TRBJ1-2, is SQTIHQWPATLVQPVGSPLSLECTVEGTSNPNLYWYRQAAGRGLQLLFYSVGIGQISSEVPQNLSASRPQDRQFILSSKKLLLSDSGFYLCAWSFSHRVLNGYTFGSGTRLTVV.

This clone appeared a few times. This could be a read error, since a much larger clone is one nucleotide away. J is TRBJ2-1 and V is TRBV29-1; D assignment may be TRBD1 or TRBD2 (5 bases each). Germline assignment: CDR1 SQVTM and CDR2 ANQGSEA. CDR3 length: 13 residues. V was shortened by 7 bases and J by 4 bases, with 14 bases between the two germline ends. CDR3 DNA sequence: TGCAGCGAATTGAGGGGTCAATACAATGAGCAGTTCTTC. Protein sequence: CSELRGQYNEQFF.

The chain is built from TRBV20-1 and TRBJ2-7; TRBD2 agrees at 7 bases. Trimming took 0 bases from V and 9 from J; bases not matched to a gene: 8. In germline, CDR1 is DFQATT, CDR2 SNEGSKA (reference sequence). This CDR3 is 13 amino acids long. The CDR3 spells CSARDLVLASQYF. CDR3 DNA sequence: TGCAGTGCTAGAGATCTTGTACTAGCGTCGCAGTACTTC.

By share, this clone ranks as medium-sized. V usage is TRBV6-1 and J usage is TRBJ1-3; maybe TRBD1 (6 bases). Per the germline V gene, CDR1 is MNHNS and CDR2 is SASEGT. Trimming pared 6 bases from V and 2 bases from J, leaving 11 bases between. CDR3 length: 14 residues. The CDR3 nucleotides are TGTGCCAGCAGACGGACAGATCCTGGAAACACCATATATTTT. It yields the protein CASRRTDPGNTIYF.

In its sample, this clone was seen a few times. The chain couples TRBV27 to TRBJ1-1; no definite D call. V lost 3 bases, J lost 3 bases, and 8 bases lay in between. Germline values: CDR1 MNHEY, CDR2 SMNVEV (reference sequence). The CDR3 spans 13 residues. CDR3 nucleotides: TGTGCCAGCAGTTTGACTGATTACACTGAAGCTTTCTTT. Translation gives CASSLTDYTEAFF.

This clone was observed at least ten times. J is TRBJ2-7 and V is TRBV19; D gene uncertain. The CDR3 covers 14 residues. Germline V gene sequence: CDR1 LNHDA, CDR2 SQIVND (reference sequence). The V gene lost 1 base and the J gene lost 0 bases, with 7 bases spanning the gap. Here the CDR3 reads CASSIVFNSYEQYF. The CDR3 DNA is TGTGCCAGTAGTATAGTTTTTAACTCCTACGAGCAGTACTTC.